This T cell receptor beta chain emerged from a study of T cells after yellow fever vaccination. Overall study: Those fractions that held only low numbers of cells were prepared using the SMART-Seq v4 Ultra Low Input RNA kit.

This CDR3 is built from 13 residues. Trimming took off 8 bases at V and 4 bases at J, with 12 bases between the two ends. CDR1 is LNHDA, CDR2 SQIVND, per germline (reference sequence). TCRdb re-called the 5' RACE reads through MiXCR, storing one row per CDR3 protein. The top ten hold around 14% of the sample, which has 500,000 to 650,000 distinct CDR3 sequences, about 12% seen once. Study-wide results and caveats: Few clonotypes appeared in both CD4 and CD8 compartments. Weaker, the secondary response peaked sooner, at day 5 versus 15.

On this clonotype itself: Its specificity is unknown.

The sequence was collected from a man aged 25 to 45 who received the YFV17D yellow fever vaccine. This chain uses TRBV19 with TRBJ2-1; no firm D call. Sample: PBMCs, taken on the day of the yellow fever booster vaccination. The CDR3 loop reads CASFQAGYNEQFF. In nucleotides, the CDR3 is TGTGCCAGTTTTCAAGCTGGGTACAATGAGCAGTTCTTC.